The rows below give T cell receptor beta chains drawn from one sample of a study of blood T cell repertoires in COVID-19. Method: immunoSEQ multiplex PCR; TCRdb's copy keeps in-frame clones and lacks some. The profile covers around 200,000 clones, with roughly 87% appearing a single time and under 13% taken by the ten largest. Sequenced material: PBMCs or T cells enriched from blood (not recorded which). These receptors all stem from a man aged 18 to 35 with acute COVID-19. The CDR3 runs from the conserved cysteine through the conserved F or W. The order of the fields is J gene, D gene, clone size, V gene, CDR3 DNA, CDR3 protein. The D gene is left open where the match is weak. The listing skips clone size in some rows; elsewhere it reads once, few, many or a size class.

TRBJ2-4 | TRBD2 | . | TRBV7-9 | TGTGCCAGCAGCGGTGGTGTTAGCGGGATTGACATTCAGTACTTC | CASSGGVSGIDIQYF
TRBJ2-2 | TRBD2 | . | TRBV5-4 | TGTGCCAGCAGCTTCGCGGGAGGGCCCCCCGGGGAGCTGTTTTTT | CASSFAGGPPGELFF
TRBJ2-3 | TRBD2 | . | TRBV6-5 | TGTGCCAGCAGCCGACTAGCGGGAGAACCAGATACGCAGTATTTT | CASSRLAGEPDTQYF
TRBJ2-5 | . | . | TRBV7-6 | TGTGCCAGCAGCTCAAGGTCCGCCGGGGTGGCCGAGACCCAGTACTTC | CASSSRSAGVAETQYF
TRBJ2-7 | TRBD2 | . | TRBV7-6 | TGTGCCAGCAGCCCCGGGACTAGCGTCTACGAGCAGTACTTC | CASSPGTSVYEQYF
TRBJ2-2 | TRBD2 | . | TRBV7-9 | TGTGCCAGCAGCGCTACTAGCGCAGGCACCGGGGAGCTGTTTTTT | CASSATSAGTGELFF
TRBJ2-1 | . | . | TRBV27 | TGTGCCAGCAGTCGGGACAATGAGCAGTTCTTC | CASSRDNEQFF
TRBJ2-1 | . | . | TRBV5-1 | TGCGCCAGCAGCTCCTCCTCTTACAATGAGCAGTTCTTC | CASSSSSYNEQFF
TRBJ2-1 | . | . | TRBV28 | TGTGCCAGCAGTTTCGAACTAGCCGCGAACAATGAGCAGTTCTTC | CASSFELAANNEQFF
TRBJ1-2 | . | . | TRBV30 | TGTGCCTGGAGTGTACAAGACACCTATGGCTACACCTTC | CAWSVQDTYGYTF
TRBJ2-3 | . | . | TRBV5-6 | TGTGCCAGCAGCCTGGGAACGATAGAGGCGCAGTATTTT | CASSLGTIEAQYF
TRBJ1-2 | TRBD1 | . | TRBV12-3/TRBV12-4 | TGTGCCAGCAGCAGGGGACAGGGCTATCGCTACACCTTC | CASSRGQGYRYTF
TRBJ2-6 | TRBD1 | once | TRBV9 | TGTGCCAGCAGCGCCGCCAGGGGGCAGACTGGGGCCAACGTCCTGACTTTC | CASSAARGQTGANVLTF
TRBJ2-1 | TRBD1 | . | TRBV6-5 | TGTGCCAGCAACAGGGGGGATGAGCAGTTCTTC | CASNRGDEQFF
TRBJ2-1 | . | . | TRBV7-3 | TGTGCCAGCAGCTACTCTCCCGGAGAAGATGACAATGAGCAGTTCTTC | CASSYSPGEDDNEQFF
TRBJ2-3 | . | . | TRBV4-1 | TGCGCCAGCAGCGGCCGAGGTTCAGGGGCGGGAGATACGCAGTATTTT | CASSGRGSGAGDTQYF
TRBJ1-2 | TRBD1 | . | TRBV4-1 | TGCGCCAGCAGCCATCTACCGGGACAGTCCCTCAACTATGGCTACACCTTC | CASSHLPGQSLNYGYTF
TRBJ2-3 | TRBD2 | . | TRBV29-1 | TGCAGCGTCTCTAGCGGGAGTAGCACAGATACGCAGTATTTT | CSVSSGSSTDTQYF
TRBJ2-7 | . | . | TRBV29-1 | TGCAGCGTTGCAAAGGAGACAGGAGAGCAGTACTTC | CSVAKETGEQYF
TRBJ1-2 | . | . | TRBV27 | TGTGCCAGCACCCCCTCCACGGGAAGCTATGGCTACACCTTC | CASTPSTGSYGYTF
TRBJ1-3 | . | . | TRBV18 | TGTGCCAGCTCACCTGAGCTCGCGGTCTCTGGAAACACCATATATTTT | CASSPELAVSGNTIYF
TRBJ1-1 | TRBD1 | . | TRBV11-2 | TGTGCCAGCAGCGCTACGGGACAGATTGTCGAAGCTTTCTTT | CASSATGQIVEAFF
TRBJ1-1 | . | . | TRBV7-2 | TGTGCCAGCAGCCCCCTGAGCCTGAACACTGAAGCTTTCTTT | CASSPLSLNTEAFF
TRBJ2-1 | TRBD2 | . | TRBV2 | TGTGCCAGCAGTCCGACTAGCGGGAGTTCCAATGAGCAGTTCTTC | CASSPTSGSSNEQFF
TRBJ2-3 | . | . | TRBV6-4 | TGTGCCAGCGGAGATTTGCGGCAGCAGTATTTT | CASGDLRQQYF
TRBJ1-2 | . | . | TRBV20-1 | TGCAGTGCTAGTCTCTCGCGCGGCTATGGCTACACCTTC | CSASLSRGYGYTF
TRBJ1-2 | TRBD1 | . | TRBV28 | TGTGCCAGCAGTATCCTCCATCTTGGGACAGGGTTCTTTGTTCATGGCTACACCTTC | CASSILHLGTGFFVHGYTF
TRBJ1-2 | TRBD1 | few | TRBV25-1 | TGTGCCAGCAGTGAGTCGGACAGGGTCCTTGGCTACACCTTC | CASSESDRVLGYTF
TRBJ2-2 | TRBD2 | . | TRBV2 | TGTGCCATCCCGGGAAAGCGGGAGGATGGCGGGGAGCTGTTTTTT | CAIPGKREDGGELFF
TRBJ2-1 | TRBD2 | . | TRBV7-2 | TGTGCCAGCAGCTTACCGACTTCGGGACTAGCGGAGTACAATGAGCAGTTCTTC | CASSLPTSGLAEYNEQFF
TRBJ1-2 | TRBD1 | . | TRBV19 | TGTGCCAGTAGTACCTCGGGACAGGGAACGTATGGCTACACCTTC | CASSTSGQGTYGYTF
TRBJ2-5 | . | . | TRBV12-3/TRBV12-4 | TGTGCCAGCAGTTTCTCAGGGGTAAAGACCCAGTACTTC | CASSFSGVKTQYF
TRBJ2-7 | . | once | TRBV6-1 | TGTGCCAGCAGTGAAGAGGGTTGGCAGGGCTACGAGCAGTACTTC | CASSEEGWQGYEQYF
TRBJ2-5 | TRBD2 | . | TRBV25-1 | TGTGCCAGCAGCGGACTAGCGGGAGGGCCAAACCAAGAGACCCAGTACTTC | CASSGLAGGPNQETQYF
TRBJ1-6 | TRBD1 | few | TRBV28 | TGTGCCAATCAGGGGGAAGATAATTCACCCCTCCACTTT | CANQGEDNSPLHF
TRBJ2-7 | TRBD1 | . | TRBV6-1 | TGTGCCAGCAGTGAAGAGATAACAGGGGGGTACGAGCAGTACTTC | CASSEEITGGYEQYF
TRBJ2-7 | . | . | TRBV4-1 | TGCGCCAGCAGCCAAGTGTCGGACAGTTCCTACGAGCAGTACTTC | CASSQVSDSSYEQYF
TRBJ2-5 | . | once | TRBV5-4 | TGTGCCAGCAGCTTGGACAGGGAAGAGACCCAGTACTTC | CASSLDREETQYF
TRBJ2-1 | TRBD2 | . | TRBV2 | TGTGCCAGCAGTGAAAGTGCGGGAGGCTACAATGAGCAGTTCTTC | CASSESAGGYNEQFF
TRBJ2-5 | TRBD1 | . | TRBV27 | TGTGCCAGCAGCCGGACAGGGTGGTCAGAGACCCAGTACTTC | CASSRTGWSETQYF
TRBJ1-1 | TRBD1 | few | TRBV7-3 | TGTGCCAGCAGCTTTACCACAGGGGAACACACTGAAGCTTTCTTT | CASSFTTGEHTEAFF
TRBJ2-3 | . | . | TRBV27 | TGTGCCAGCAGTCCCAGGGAAGCAGATACGCAGTATTTT | CASSPREADTQYF
TRBJ1-1 | . | . | TRBV5-1 | TGCGCCAGCAGCCCCCTATCGCGCGGGACTGAAGCTTTCTTT | CASSPLSRGTEAFF
TRBJ1-1 | . | . | TRBV15 | TGTGCCACCAGCAGAGCGGACATATCTCTTATGAACACTGAAGCTTTCTTT | CATSRADISLMNTEAFF
TRBJ2-7 | TRBD2 | few | TRBV4-1 | TGCGCCAGCAGCCAAGAAGATTGGCTAGCGGGAGACGAATCCTACGAGCAGTACTTC | CASSQEDWLAGDESYEQYF
TRBJ1-2 | TRBD1 | . | TRBV9 | TGTGCCAGCAGCGCGAGCCCGGGACAGGGATTTGGCTACACCTTC | CASSASPGQGFGYTF